These T cell receptor beta chains were read from a single sample in a study of T cell repertoires in cytomegalovirus infection. Each CDR3 protein is one row after TCRdb ran MiXCR on the reads. The sample lists about 830,000 distinct CDR3 sequences; about 31% were seen once. Their target antigens are unknown. The input for sequencing was cultured CD8+ T cells from PBMCs, taken from culture after CMV antigen stimulation. The source of these receptors is a human donor in good health (CMV status not recorded). Some clones in this sample may be carry-over from other donors' samples. Each CDR3 is given with its conserved first and last residue. Each record gives: D gene, J gene, V gene, CDR3 protein. The D gene is left open where the match is weak.

>TRBD1|TRBJ2-1|TRBV28
CASSRPGQGAYEQFF
>TRBD1|TRBJ2-5|TRBV20-1
CSARRNRGSTLQETQYF
>-|TRBJ2-1|TRBV7-9
CASPMDNEQFF
>-|TRBJ2-7|TRBV6-4
CASSEVGGTYEQYF
>-|TRBJ2-5|TRBV27
CASSLYPGVTQETQYF
>-|TRBJ2-7|TRBV6-6
CASSPLQGGDEQYF
>-|TRBJ1-5|TRBV6-1
CASSEEGSQPQHF
>TRBD1|TRBJ1-1|TRBV6-6
CASSAHRTGTYTEAFF
>-|TRBJ1-1|TRBV7-9
CASSLVFSNTEAFF
>-|TRBJ1-1|TRBV6-9
CASPPKEGPTEAFF
>-|TRBJ2-5|TRBV7-6
CATIVDSQETQYF
>TRBD2|TRBJ2-1|TRBV7-9
CASSPTSGPNYNEQFF
>-|TRBJ2-2|TRBV13
CASSLGRGRRETGELFF
>-|TRBJ2-1|TRBV2
CASSEGWDYNEQFF
>-|TRBJ1-5|TRBV6-2/TRBV6-3
CASSYSPGRGRDQPQHF
>-|TRBJ1-5|TRBV7-9
CASSLARANQPQHF
>TRBD1|TRBJ1-2|TRBV5-5
CASSTGTGHYGYTF
>-|TRBJ1-1|TRBV20-1
CSARVEIRLNTEAFF
>-|TRBJ1-2|TRBV6-9
CASISGSIYGYTF